These 21 T cell receptor beta chains share one sample of origin, sequenced in a study of blood T cell repertoires in COVID-19. Here immunoSEQ multiplex PCR was the method, and the copy in TCRdb shows in-frame clones only, minus some. Among about 180,000 clones listed, approximately 88% were seen once. Material for sequencing was peripheral blood. The source of these receptors is a woman between 25 and 40 years old with acute or convalescent COVID-19.

The CDR3: CASSFATPGGAFF. The CDR3 DNA follows: TGTGCCAGCAGCTTTGCAACCCCGGGGGGAGCTTTCTTT. The V and J genes are TRBV2 and TRBJ1-1; TRBD1 is a possible D gene (5 bases). The germline V gene encodes CDR1 SNHLY and CDR2 FYNNEI. CDR3 size: 13 residues. Deletions cut 6 bases from V and 10 bases from J, with 18 bases between.

This chain connects TRBV19 to TRBJ1-1; possibly TRBD1 for D (5 bases). Germline V gives CDR1 LNHDA, CDR2 SQIVND (reference sequence). This CDR3 contains 11 residues. Trimming cost V 8 bases and J 2 bases, with 6 bases left between them. The CDR3 sequence is CASRTNTEAFF. The DNA of the CDR3 is TGTGCCAGTCGGACAAACACTGAAGCTTTCTTT.

The CDR3 DNA is TGTGCCAGCAGCCAAGCCCTTAGCGGGAGGGCCGGGGAGCTGTTTTTT. As protein: CASSQALSGRAGELFF. V is TRBV3-1 (or the pseudogene TRBV3-2) and J is TRBJ2-2; 11 nucleotides agree with TRBD2. Germline values: CDR1 LGHDT, CDR2 YNNKEL (reference sequence). This CDR3 has 16 amino acids. Trimming at V came to 1 base and at J to 6 bases, leaving 4 bases not matched to a gene.

The gene calls are TRBV2 and TRBJ1-3; TRBD1 aligns across 9 bases. Losses at the gene ends were 5 bases for V and 13 bases for J; bases not matched to a gene: 3. The germline gives CDR1 SNHLY, CDR2 FYNNEI. This CDR3 spans 11 amino acids. The CDR3 bases are TGTGCCAGCAGTCGCGGACAGGGGATATATTTT. It codes for CASSRGQGIYF.

The chain has TRBV6-5 and TRBJ1-1; 10 bases line up with TRBD1. The V gene's germline CDR1 is MNHEY and CDR2 SVGAGI. After removal of 4 bases from V and 4 bases from J, the junction contained 6 bases not matched to a gene. CDR3 size: 15 residues. DNA of the CDR3: TGTGCCAGCAGTTCCCCGGGACAGGGGCGCACTGAAGCTTTCTTT. This encodes CASSSPGQGRTEAFF.

V and J are TRBV7-9 and TRBJ1-4, with unresolved D. Germline V gives CDR1 SEHNR, CDR2 FQNEAQ (reference sequence). V was clipped by 3 bases and J by 7 bases, with 9 bases between them. The CDR3 has 13 amino acids. The CDR3 DNA is TGTGCCAGCAGCTTTCGGGTGGGTGAAAAACTGTTTTTT. Protein product: CASSFRVGEKLFF.

The J gene is TRBJ2-1, the V gene TRBV19; D may be TRBD1 (5 bases). V was clipped by 3 bases and J by 4 bases, with 7 bases between them. The CDR3 extends over 13 amino acids. In germline, CDR1 is LNHDA, CDR2 SQIVND (reference sequence). The CDR3 loop is CASSMGQYNEQFF. As DNA, the CDR3 is TGTGCCAGTAGTATGGGGCAGTACAATGAGCAGTTCTTC.

This sequence joins TRBV5-6 and TRBJ2-3, with no clear D. The length of the CDR3 is 12 residues. CDR1 and CDR2 from the germline V gene are SGHDT and YYEEEE. Trimming took off 4 bases at V and 7 bases at J, with 10 bases between the two ends. As DNA, the CDR3 is TGTGCCAGCAGCCTAGAACGAAATACGCAGTATTTT. As protein: CASSLERNTQYF.

This clone was detected once. This chain uses TRBV4-2 with TRBJ2-4, with D possibly TRBD2 on 7 matching bases. V was cut by 0 bases and J by 0 bases, with 18 bases left in between. This CDR3 is built from 19 residues. Germline-derived CDR1 and CDR2 are LGHNA and YNFKEQ. CDR3 coding DNA: TGTGCCAGCAGCCAAGAGAAGGGGGGGCTCAAGTTAGCCAAAAACATTCAGTACTTC. Translated, it gives CASSQEKGGLKLAKNIQYF.

V gene TRBV2 combines with J gene TRBJ1-2; 7 bases are a match to TRBD1. CDR1 SNHLY and CDR2 FYNNEI come from the germline V gene. Losses at the gene ends were 5 bases for V and 4 bases for J; bases not matched to a gene: 7. The CDR3 runs to 14 residues. The CDR3 loop reads CASSSTGVSYGYTF. The CDR3 nucleotides are TGTGCCAGCAGTTCTACAGGGGTCAGCTATGGCTACACCTTC.

CDR3 nucleotides: TGTGCCAGTAGTATCGGAGCGGGAGTCTCTAGTCCCTACGAGCAGTACTTC. Its translation is CASSIGAGVSSPYEQYF. This chain links TRBV19 with TRBJ2-7, with TRBD2 matching 8 bases. This CDR3 comprises 17 residues. V lost 3 bases to trimming and J lost 2 bases; unmatched junction nucleotides: 12. Germline CDR1 is LNHDA and CDR2 is SQIVND (reference sequence).

The chain is built from TRBV7-9 and TRBJ1-6; TRBD1 might be the D (6 bases). With 5 bases removed from V and 2 bases from J, the gap between germline ends came to 13 bases. The germline V gene encodes CDR1 SEHNR and CDR2 FQNEAQ (reference sequence). The CDR3 is 16 residues long. CDR3 amino acids: CASSLFGGPYNSPLHF. CDR3 nucleotides: TGTGCCAGCAGCCTGTTTGGGGGCCCCTATAATTCACCCCTCCACTTT.

The chain uses TRBV5-6 and TRBJ2-1; 7 bases are a match to TRBD2. With 1 base clipped from V and 9 bases from J, the junction kept 1 base outside the gene matches. This CDR3 is 12 amino acids long. The germline CDR1 and CDR2 sequences are SGHDT and YYEEEE. The CDR3 region has the DNA TGTGCCAGCAGCTTGCGCGGGGGTGAGCAGTTCTTC. It is translated as CASSLRGGEQFF. The full variable domain, with the rest looked up from reference TRBV5-6 and TRBJ2-1, is DAGVTQSPTHLIKTRGQQVTLRCSPKSGHDTVSWYQQALGQGPQFIFQYYEEEERQRGNFPDRFSGHQFPNYSSELNVNALLLGDSALYLCASSLRGGEQFFGPGTRLTVL.

The chain uses TRBV6-5 and TRBJ2-2; a weak D match, TRBD2 (6 bases). The V end lost 6 bases, the J end lost 4 bases, and 9 bases lay between the germline ends. CDR3 length: 13 residues. Germline CDR1 MNHEY, CDR2 SVGAGI. The CDR3: CASRTGVTGELFF. CDR3 in DNA: TGTGCCAGCAGGACGGGGGTCACCGGGGAGCTGTTTTTT.

This chain links TRBV7-9 with TRBJ1-1; no clear D. This CDR3 region has 13 residues. Germline CDR1 reads SEHNR; CDR2 reads FQNEAQ (reference sequence). Trimming stripped 3 bases from V and 2 bases from J, with 7 bases between. The CDR3 bases are TGTGCCAGCAGCTTTCAGATTAACACTGAAGCTTTCTTT. This translates into CASSFQINTEAFF.

The rearrangement uses TRBV27 and TRBJ1-6, with TRBD1 identical over 7 bases. There are 16 residues in the CDR3. Germline loops: CDR1 MNHEY, CDR2 SMNVEV (reference sequence). V shed 4 bases and J 0 bases; nucleotides not matched to a gene: 3. In nucleotides, the CDR3 is TGTGCCAGCAGTTGGGCAGGGGGCTCCTATAATTCACCCCTCCACTTT. It codes for CASSWAGGSYNSPLHF.

As regards this clone: An end of the junction does not agree with germline; a read error may underlie this. The chain combines TRBV5-6 with TRBJ1-6; D gene uncertain. This CDR3 contains 12 residues. CDR1 and CDR2 (germline): SGHDT, YYEEEE. Here the CDR3 reads CASSSLGRDFCF. CDR3 sequence (DNA): TGTGCCAGCAGCTCGCTTGGGAGAGACTTTTGCTTT.

The genes are TRBV4-2 and TRBJ2-5; 7 bases agree with TRBD2. The CDR3 has 14 amino acids. Germline trimming cut 3 bases from V and 2 bases from J; bases unmatched to any gene: 3. The germline V gene encodes CDR1 LGHNA and CDR2 YNFKEQ. The CDR3 bases are TGTGCCAGCAGCCAGTCGGGAGGTCAAGAGACCCAGTACTTC. Encoded protein: CASSQSGGQETQYF.

This clone was observed once. The rearrangement joins TRBV9 to TRBJ2-7; TRBD1 is a possible D gene (6 bases). CDR1 and CDR2 from the germline V gene are SGDLS and YYNGEE. This CDR3 has 14 amino acids. The V and J ends lost 6 bases and 4 bases respectively, with 17 bases between them. Written as DNA, the CDR3 is TGTGCCAGCAAAGGGGTACAGGGTCGGTACGAGCAGTACTTC. This sequence encodes CASKGVQGRYEQYF.

This chain links TRBV28 with TRBJ2-7; D uncertain. The CDR3 consists of 13 residues. V gave up 5 bases and J gave up 0 bases, with 8 bases separating them. Germline lookup yields CDR1 MDHEN and CDR2 SYDVKM. The CDR3 DNA sequence: TGTGCCAGCAGTCGGGTTAACTCCTACGAGCAGTACTTC. Translated, it gives CASSRVNSYEQYF.

The chain is built from TRBV11-3 and TRBJ1-1; D remains ambiguous. Germline CDR1 reads SGHNT; CDR2 reads YENEEA. V lost 1 base, J lost 9 bases, and 15 bases lay in between. The CDR3 has 14 residues. Written as DNA, the CDR3 is TGTGCCAGCAGCTTAGTATCCCTAAACCCTAAAGCTTTCTTT. This codes for CASSLVSLNPKAFF.